This T cell receptor beta chain was documented in a study of blood T cell repertoires in COVID-19 (dated by TCRdb to about 2020). Some background on the complete study: Collaborator samples came from the United States, Italy and Spain and covered acute and convalescent phases of COVID-19. The material from the prospective study consisted of cDNA or gDNA derived from T cells, B-cell-depleted T cells, or PBMCs. Deeply sampled blood TCRbeta repertoires from subjects exposed to, actively infected with, or recovered from COVID-19 were included in the dataset. The repertoires were released in a freely available public database intended as a resource for research on the immune response to SARS-CoV-2. Samples came from the ongoing ImmuneRACE study (first 160 participants) plus 1,254 subjects from 6 global collaborators. Sample metadata almost always included a de-identified subject ID, COVID-19 status, age in years and sex. Where available, HLA class I and class II types were taken from metadata supplied by the sample provider and were not determined by assay-based typing.

Another Seattle source contributed samples from volunteer blood donors who had recovered from COVID-19. Whole blood was collected in K2EDTA tubes by collaborating institutions according to the institutions' own protocols. For TCRbeta analysis, collaborators shipped samples in one of three forms: frozen whole blood, isolated PBMCs, or DNA extracted from either of those sample types. TCRbeta CDR3 regions were amplified from genomic DNA by means of the immunoSEQ Assay, a bias-controlled multiplex PCR. As for the authors' bioinformatics: The number of nucleated cells in each sample was estimated from the amplification of reference gene primers within the assay. To quantify the absolute abundance of each unique TCRbeta CDR3 rearrangement, sequence reads were collapsed and filtered. Productive Simpson clonality was computed per sample as the square root of Simpson's diversity index over productive rearrangements. Here the immuneACCESS table is served through TCRdb, limited to in-frame sequences with V and J called. Missing clones are a known gap in these copies; in checked studies unresolved V genes cover under half, and the rest lacks a known reason. V and J calls plus clone size are reproduced from that table; the DNA served to infer D and trimming. The sample records about 260,000 clones, 80% to 90% of which are singletons. Roughly 1.6% of the sample is in the top ten clones.

Points the paper makes about the study in general: Clinical and demographic metadata were provided uncurated, with the amount varying by source and participant.

Trimming takes 4 bases from V and 4 bases from J, and the germline ends sit 19 bases apart. The germline V gene supplies CDR1 SGHTA and CDR2 FQGNSA. The CDR3 goes from the cysteine to the phenylalanine over 16 residues. Only the CDR3 portion is preserved as DNA: 48 bases, with reading frame beginning at the first base. For this clone: Its antigen remains undetermined. No quality values exist for individual bases; no much larger clone is one base distant.

The TCR was taken from a woman in her 40s who had recovered from COVID-19. This chain joins TRBV7-2 to TRBJ1-2; TRBD1 might be the D gene, on 6 matching bases. What was sequenced was peripheral blood. This receptor carries the CDR3 CASSSAGGATGYGYTF. The DNA sequence is given as TGTGCCAGCAGCTCGGCTGGGGGGGCGACGGGCTATGGCTACACCTTC.